This is a list of T cell receptor beta chains from one sample in a study of cytomegalovirus exposure and HLA in healthy donors. TCRdb keeps only in-frame clones here, not all; method: immunoSEQ multiplex PCR. Among 65,000 to 90,000 clones listed, 70% to 90% were seen once. The sequencing sample was made of PBMCs. Receptors were obtained from a woman aged 18-30 years in good health and CMV-seropositive. Each CDR3 is given with its conserved first and last residue. Fields, in order: J gene, V gene, CDR3 length, CDR3 protein.

j_gene: TRBJ2-1; v_gene: TRBV11-2; len: 15; CDR3aa: CASSLVGGRHNEQFF
j_gene: TRBJ2-1; v_gene: TRBV19; len: 15; CDR3aa: CASSIELSSYNEQFF
j_gene: TRBJ1-4; v_gene: TRBV7-2; len: 15; CDR3aa: CASSFGGGLYEKLFF
j_gene: TRBJ2-1; v_gene: TRBV28; len: 15; CDR3aa: CASNRQPSSYNEQFF
j_gene: TRBJ2-1; v_gene: TRBV9; len: 16; CDR3aa: CASSVRVQAGGNEQFF
j_gene: TRBJ2-7; v_gene: TRBV29-1; len: 15; CDR3aa: CSVEGSANRPYEQYF
j_gene: TRBJ2-3; v_gene: TRBV2; len: 16; CDR3aa: CASRGDRGRSTDTQYF
j_gene: TRBJ2-1; v_gene: TRBV7-2; len: 15; CDR3aa: CASMLGQGPYNEQFF
j_gene: TRBJ1-5; v_gene: TRBV21-1; len: 16; CDR3aa: CASSEKGQGYNQPQHF
j_gene: TRBJ2-7; v_gene: TRBV11-2; len: 12; CDR3aa: CASSLVFYEQYF
j_gene: TRBJ2-1; v_gene: TRBV19; len: 15; CDR3aa: CASSLPTGVGNEQFF
j_gene: TRBJ2-1; v_gene: TRBV4-3; len: 16; CDR3aa: CASSQDSGQGYDEQFF
j_gene: TRBJ2-3; v_gene: TRBV2; len: 19; CDR3aa: CASSVPLAGGKSMPDTQYF
j_gene: TRBJ1-6; v_gene: TRBV2; len: 15; CDR3aa: CASSADRGDNSPLHF
j_gene: TRBJ2-7; v_gene: TRBV28; len: 13; CDR3aa: CANSYRGSYEQYF
j_gene: TRBJ2-2; v_gene: TRBV4-2; len: 15; CDR3aa: CASSQWEGHTGELFF
j_gene: TRBJ1-5; v_gene: TRBV11-3; len: 16; CDR3aa: CASSPRTEGSNQPQHF
j_gene: TRBJ2-1; v_gene: TRBV5-1; len: 16; CDR3aa: CASSDLQGASYNEQFF
j_gene: TRBJ2-7; v_gene: TRBV9; len: 14; CDR3aa: CASSPRDREYEQYF
j_gene: TRBJ2-1; v_gene: TRBV6-4; len: 13; CDR3aa: CASSASGNNEQFF
j_gene: TRBJ2-1; v_gene: TRBV5-4; len: 17; CDR3aa: CASSYSPLAGPYNEQFF
j_gene: TRBJ1-6; v_gene: TRBV13; len: 13; CDR3aa: CARRTGVRHDLHF
j_gene: TRBJ2-2; v_gene: TRBV9; len: 16; CDR3aa: CASSVFSSGNTGELFF
j_gene: TRBJ1-6; v_gene: TRBV6-6; len: 14; CDR3aa: CASRNSAYNSPLHF
j_gene: TRBJ2-3; v_gene: TRBV6-1; len: 14; CDR3aa: CASRLAGETDTQYF
j_gene: TRBJ2-1; v_gene: TRBV9; len: 16; CDR3aa: CASSLLAGSSYNEQFF
j_gene: TRBJ2-3; v_gene: TRBV28; len: 14; CDR3aa: CASWSGGGPDTQYF
j_gene: TRBJ2-7; v_gene: TRBV7-9; len: 12; CDR3aa: CASSFSAYEQYF
j_gene: TRBJ2-7; v_gene: TRBV10-3; len: 16; CDR3aa: CAISVETGLNSYEQYF
j_gene: TRBJ1-4; v_gene: TRBV4-1; len: 17; CDR3aa: CASSQGTGGNGNEKLFF
j_gene: TRBJ2-1; v_gene: TRBV19; len: 15; CDR3aa: CASSIGTGGSYEQFF
j_gene: TRBJ2-7; v_gene: TRBV14; len: 14; CDR3aa: CASSRIGTTHEQYF
j_gene: TRBJ1-5; v_gene: TRBV10-3; len: 18; CDR3aa: CAISERDRINYSNQPQHF
j_gene: TRBJ2-5; v_gene: TRBV5-1; len: 16; CDR3aa: CASSLMVGGGQETQYF
j_gene: TRBJ1-6; v_gene: TRBV11-2; len: 13; CDR3aa: CASSWISRAPLHF
j_gene: TRBJ2-7; v_gene: TRBV29-1; len: 12; CDR3aa: CSVRQGFNEQYF
j_gene: TRBJ2-3; v_gene: TRBV9; len: 15; CDR3aa: CASSVASGTTDTQYF
j_gene: TRBJ1-1; v_gene: TRBV11-2; len: 17; CDR3aa: CASSFRGGGRVYTEAFF
j_gene: TRBJ2-5; v_gene: TRBV9; len: 15; CDR3aa: CASSVGRGGQETQYF